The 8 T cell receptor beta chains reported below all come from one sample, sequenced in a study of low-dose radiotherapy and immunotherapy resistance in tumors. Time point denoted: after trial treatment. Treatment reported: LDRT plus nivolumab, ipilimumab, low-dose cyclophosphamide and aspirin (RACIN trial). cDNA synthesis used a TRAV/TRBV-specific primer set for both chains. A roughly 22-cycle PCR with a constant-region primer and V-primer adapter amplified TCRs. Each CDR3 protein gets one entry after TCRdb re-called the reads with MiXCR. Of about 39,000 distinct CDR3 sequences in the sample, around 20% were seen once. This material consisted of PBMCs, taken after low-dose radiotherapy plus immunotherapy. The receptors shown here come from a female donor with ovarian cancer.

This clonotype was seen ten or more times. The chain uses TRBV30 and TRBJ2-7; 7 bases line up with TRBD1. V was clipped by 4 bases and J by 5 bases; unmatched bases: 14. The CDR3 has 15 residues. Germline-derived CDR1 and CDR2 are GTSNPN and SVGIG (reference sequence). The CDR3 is CAWINRQGLRDEQYF. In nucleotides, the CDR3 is TGTGCCTGGATAAACCGACAGGGCCTCCGCGACGAGCAGTACTTC.

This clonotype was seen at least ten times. The CDR3 spells CASRPRDRLDNEQFF. CDR3 sequence (DNA): TGTGCCAGTAGACCCCGGGACAGACTCGACAATGAGCAGTTCTTC. J is TRBJ2-1 and V is TRBV19; 7 nucleotides align to TRBD1. This CDR3 has 15 amino acids. V was clipped by 6 bases and J by 5 bases; unmatched bases: 10. Germline V lookup: CDR1 LNHDA, CDR2 SQIVND (reference sequence).

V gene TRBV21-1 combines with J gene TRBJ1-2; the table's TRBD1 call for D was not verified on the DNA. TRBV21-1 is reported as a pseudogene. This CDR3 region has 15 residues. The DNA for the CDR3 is TGTGCCAGCAGCACTCTCCGGGACAGGGCGTACGGCTACACCTTC. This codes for CASSTLRDRAYGYTF.

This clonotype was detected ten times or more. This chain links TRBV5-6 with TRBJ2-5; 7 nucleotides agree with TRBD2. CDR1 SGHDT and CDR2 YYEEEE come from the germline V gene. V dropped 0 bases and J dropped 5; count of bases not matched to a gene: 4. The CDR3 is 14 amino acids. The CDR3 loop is CASSLGMGGETQYF. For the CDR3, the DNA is TGTGCCAGCAGCTTGGGTATGGGAGGGGAGACCCAGTACTTC.

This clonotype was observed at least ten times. For the CDR3, the DNA is TGTGCCAGCAGCCCTATACGGGGCTATGGCTACACCTTC. It encodes CASSPIRGYGYTF. The V gene is TRBV16, the J gene TRBJ1-2; D is ambiguous. The germline V and J ends were trimmed by 4 bases and 4 bases, with 10 bases remaining between them. CDR3 length: 13 residues. Germline CDR1 is KGHSY and CDR2 is FQNENV.

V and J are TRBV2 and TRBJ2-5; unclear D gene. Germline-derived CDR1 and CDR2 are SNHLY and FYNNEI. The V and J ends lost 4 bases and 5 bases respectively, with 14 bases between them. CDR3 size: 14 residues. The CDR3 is CASSATSQLETQYF. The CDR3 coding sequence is TGTGCCAGCAGTGCGACAAGCCAATTGGAGACCCAGTACTTC.

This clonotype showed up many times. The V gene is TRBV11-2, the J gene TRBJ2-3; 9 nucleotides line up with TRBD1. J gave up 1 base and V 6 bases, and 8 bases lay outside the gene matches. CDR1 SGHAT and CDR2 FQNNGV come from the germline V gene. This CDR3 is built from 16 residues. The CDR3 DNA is TGTGCCAGCAGTTTGGGGACAGGGACGGGCACAGATACGCAGTATTTT. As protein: CASSLGTGTGTDTQYF. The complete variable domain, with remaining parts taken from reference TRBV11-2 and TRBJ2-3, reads EAGVAQSPRYKIIEKRQSVAFWCNPISGHATLYWYQQILGQGPKLLIQFQNNGVVDDSQLPKDRFSAERLKGVDSTLKIQPAKLEDSAVYLCASSLGTGTGTDTQYFGPGTRLTVL.

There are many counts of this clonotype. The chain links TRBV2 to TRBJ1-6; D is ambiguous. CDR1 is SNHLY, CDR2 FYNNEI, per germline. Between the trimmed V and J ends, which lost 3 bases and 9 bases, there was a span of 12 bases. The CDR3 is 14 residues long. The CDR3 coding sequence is TGTGCCAGCAGTGATTATCAGATGGGTTCACCCCTCCACTTT. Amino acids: CASSDYQMGSPLHF.